This TCR beta chain was obtained from a study of blood T cell repertoires in COVID-19. On the study more broadly: Researchers got acute and convalescent COVID-19 samples from the United States, Italy and Spain. In each case, the material was cDNA or gDNA derived from T cells, B-cell-depleted T cells, or PBMCs.

Per the authors' pipeline: From reference gene primer amplification, estimates of nucleated cell counts were derived. TCRdb's copy holds only in-frame clones and misses some; the assay was immunoSEQ multiplex PCR. V and J calls and clone size follow that table, whereas D and trimming were derived from the DNA. The data contain roughly 190,000 clones, less than 90% of them singletons. The CDR3 has 17 residues. The J segment lost 0 bases and the V segment lost 6 bases, leaving 8 bases of the junction unmatched. Germline values: CDR1 MNHGY, CDR2 SAAAGT. This TCR was sampled from a man aged 25-45 years with acute or convalescent COVID-19. Sequencing was carried out using peripheral blood. The chain employs TRBV6-8 and TRBJ1-6, with 7 bases identical to TRBD1. CDR3 sequence (DNA): TGTGCCAGCAGACAAGACAGGGCCATCTCCTATAATTCACCCCTCCACTTT. Translating gives CASRQDRAISYNSPLHF.